This TCR beta chain was sequenced in a study of OX40 agonist ivuxolimab in advanced cancers. Study-level background: Administration of intravenous ivuxolimab to patients occurred every 2 weeks at 0.01 to 10 mg/kg.

Study-level results: People who partly responded at 0.1-3.0 mg/kg had some of the least clonal expansion seen. More expanded clones were found, on average, in CD8+ than in CD4+ T cells. At 0.1 to 3.0 mg/kg and by week 6, CD4+ and CD8+ T cells in the blood had expanded clonally.

V gave up 3 bases and J gave up 2 bases, with 10 bases separating them. This CDR3 is built from 14 residues. In germline, CDR1 is SGHAT, CDR2 FQNNGV. Details on this clone: The antigen is not known.

Here immunoSEQ multiplex PCR was the method, and the copy in TCRdb shows in-frame clones only, minus some. The repertoire consists of about 45,000 clones, with 85% to 90% occurring once and the leading ten covering over 1%. The rearrangement links TRBV11-2 to TRBJ2-5; D gene ambiguous. The sample in question was CD4+ or CD8+ T cells sorted from blood, obtained in a trial of the OX40 agonist ivuxolimab. The TCR comes from an adult with an advanced solid tumor such as melanoma, head and neck, liver or kidney cancer. The CDR3 spells CASSFRAGQETQYF. The DNA for the CDR3 is TGTGCCAGCAGCTTCCGCGCAGGTCAAGAGACCCAGTACTTC.